A single sample is the source of the 5 T cell receptor beta chains below, sequenced in a study of response to subunit inactivated influenza vaccine. TCRdb independently ran MiXCR on the RT-PCR reads; one entry per CDR3 protein. The sample has roughly 180,000 distinct CDR3 sequences; nearly 9.5% are singletons. The sample here was non-naive T cells sorted from PBMCs, taken on the day of vaccination. The receptors were sampled from a man in his forties or fifties who received an inactivated influenza vaccine.

The sample holds a few counts of this clonotype. V gene TRBV12-3 or TRBV12-4 combines with J gene TRBJ1-4; possible D gene TRBD1, 6 bases. This CDR3 spans 17 amino acids. The germline V and J ends were trimmed by 6 bases and 9 bases, with 26 bases remaining between them. CDR3 protein: CASSDGQRYAPMKKLFF. The CDR3 region has the DNA TGTGCCAGCAGCGACGGACAGCGATACGCTCCCATGAAAAAACTGTTTTTT.

The chain is built from TRBV12-3 or TRBV12-4 and TRBJ2-1; D possibly matches TRBD1 or TRBD2 (5 bases each). V was shortened by 7 bases and J by 0 bases, with 16 bases between the two germline ends. This CDR3 is built from 16 residues. CDR3 DNA: TGTGCCAGCAAACCTACCGGGGCCAGCTCCTACAATGAGCAGTTCTTC. As protein: CASKPTGASSYNEQFF.

This clonotype was seen a handful of times. The V gene is TRBV5-1, the J gene TRBJ1-1; D gene uncertain. Trimming left V 3 bases short and J 4 bases short, with 7 bases between. The CDR3 extends over 12 amino acids. Per germline, CDR1 SGHRS and CDR2 YFSETQ. The CDR3 region has the DNA TGCGCCAGCAGCTCCCGTGGCACTGAAGCTTTCTTT. It encodes CASSSRGTEAFF.

This clonotype was counted ten times or more. This chain joins TRBV28 and TRBJ2-7, with D possibly being TRBD1 (6 bases). V was shortened by 6 bases and J by 3 bases, with 6 bases between the two germline ends. The V gene's germline CDR1 is MDHEN and CDR2 SYDVKM. This CDR3 region has 11 residues. CDR3 bases: TGTGCCAGCAGCAGGGGCTACGAGCAGTACTTC. Translated: CASSRGYEQYF. Supplemented by reference TRBV28 and TRBJ2-7, the full variable domain reads DVKVTQSSRYLVKRTGEKVFLECVQDMDHENMFWYRQDPGLGLRLIYFSYDVKMKEKGDIPEGYSVSREKKERFSLILESASTNQTSMYLCASSRGYEQYFGPGTRLTVT.

The chain employs TRBV30 and TRBJ1-5; 7 nucleotides line up with TRBD1. CDR1 is GTSNPN, CDR2 SVGIG, per germline (reference sequence). Trimming at V came to 2 bases and at J to 2 bases, leaving 6 bases not matched to a gene. This CDR3 comprises 15 residues. CDR3 in DNA: TGTGCCTGGAGTAGGACAGGAGGTGGCAATCAGCCCCAGCATTTT. It translates to CAWSRTGGGNQPQHF.